The clone carrying this TCR beta chain was observed a handful of times. The V end was cut by 6 bases, the J end by 3 bases, with 8 bases between. The CDR3 length is 11 residues. Germline loops: CDR1 SQVTM, CDR2 ANQGSEA. The sample is drawn from a study of T-cell memory formation after mild COVID-19. TCRdb passed the 5' RACE reads through MiXCR, listing each CDR3 protein once. The sample records some 310,000 distinct CDR3 sequences, approximately 22% being singletons. The material sequenced was PBMCs or a T cell subset sorted from them (not recorded which). The rearrangement links TRBV29-1 to TRBJ1-1; unclear D gene. This receptor was identified in a man younger than 35 who had mild COVID-19 (a few samples of this study predate the infection). Cell type and time point are not known. The CDR3 region has the DNA TGCAGCGTGGGGAAAGACACTGAAGCTTTCTTT. Protein: CSVGKDTEAFF.